These 17 T cell receptor beta chains were all obtained from the same sample, sequenced in a study of beta chain features in type 1 diabetes. The entirety of the isolated RNA underwent reverse transcription, so expressed TCRB transcripts were sequenced. Using immunoSEQ multiplex PCR, the repertoire was profiled, and TCRdb retains in-frame clones only, with some absent. The sample yields about 320,000 clones, 14% seen once. Specimen: central memory CD4+ T cells from blood. The receptors were gathered from a man younger than 40 in good health.

The chain combines TRBV5-4 with TRBJ2-5; 10 nucleotides agree with TRBD1. The CDR3 consists of 16 residues. V lost 2 bases to trimming and J lost 3 bases; unmatched junction nucleotides: 7. The germline gives CDR1 SGHNT, CDR2 YYREEE (reference sequence). The CDR3 region is CASSFPAGQGKETQYF. The CDR3 coding sequence is TGTGCCAGCAGCTTCCCCGCGGGACAGGGGAAAGAGACCCAGTACTTC.

This clone was seen only a few times. The CDR3, as DNA: TGTGCCAGCAGCTCCTCACAACTACACGGCAATCAGCCCCAGCATTTT. Encoded protein: CASSSSQLHGNQPQHF. The chain uses TRBV5-6 and TRBJ1-5, with no clear D. The V and J ends lost 3 bases and 2 bases respectively, with 15 bases between them. The CDR3 covers 16 residues. Germline loops: CDR1 SGHDT, CDR2 YYEEEE.

CDR3: CASSLTDRGPYGYTF. CDR3 in DNA: TGTGCCAGCAGCCTCACCGACAGGGGCCCCTATGGCTACACCTTC. The J gene is TRBJ1-2, the V gene TRBV7-8, with 8 bases fitting TRBD1. The J segment lost 4 bases and the V segment lost 5 bases, leaving 9 bases of the junction unmatched. This CDR3 comprises 15 residues. Germline loops: CDR1 SGHVS, CDR2 FQNEAQ.

In its sample, this clone was seen a few times. V gene TRBV6-6 combines with J gene TRBJ1-1; perhaps TRBD1 as D (6 bases). The CDR3 is 15 residues long. Germline V gene lookup returns CDR1 MNHNY and CDR2 SVGAGI (reference sequence). V was clipped by 0 bases and J by 7 bases, with 15 bases between them. CDR3: CASSYSRTAQGEAFF. CDR3 sequence (DNA): TGTGCCAGCAGTTACTCGCGGACAGCGCAGGGTGAAGCTTTCTTT.

This clone has more than one count but fewer than ten. This chain joins TRBV21-1 and TRBJ2-7; TRBD2 is the table's D call, not checked against the DNA. TRBV21-1 is described as a pseudogene. The CDR3 covers 18 residues. The CDR3 region is CASSLTPAWREGRYEQYV. The CDR3 region has the DNA TGTGCCAGCAGCCTAACGCCGGCTTGGCGGGAGGGCCGATACGAGCAGTACGTC.

This clone came up a few times. This chain uses TRBV2 with TRBJ1-1; D is possibly TRBD1 (6 bases). The CDR3 covers 16 residues. Germline V gene lookup returns CDR1 SNHLY and CDR2 FYNNEI. V gave up 4 bases and J gave up 4 bases, with 19 bases separating them. The CDR3 region is CASSVALDSIITEAFF. CDR3 DNA: TGTGCCAGCAGTGTAGCGCTGGACAGTATAATCACTGAAGCTTTCTTT.

The CDR3 protein is CASSRSTRETQYF. Written as DNA, the CDR3 is TGTGCCAGCAGCCGCTCAACGCGGGAGACCCAGTACTTC. J is TRBJ2-5 and V is TRBV7-3; D ambiguous. V gave up 5 bases and J gave up 5 bases, with 12 bases separating them. Per germline, CDR1 SGHTA and CDR2 FQGTGA. The length of the CDR3 is 13 residues. Full variable domain (remainder filled in from reference TRBV7-3 and TRBJ2-5): GAGVSQTPSNKVTEKGKYVELRCDPISGHTALYWYRQSLGQGPEFLIYFQGTGAADDSGLPNDRFFAVRPEGSVSTLKIQRTERGDSAVYLCASSRSTRETQYFGPGTRLLVL.

The chain joins TRBV6-1 to TRBJ2-4; D not resolved. CDR1 is MNHNS and CDR2 is SASEGT in the germline V gene. With 5 bases removed from V and 8 bases from J, the gap between germline ends came to 10 bases. The CDR3 covers 12 residues. The CDR3 DNA follows: TGTGCCAGCAGTTCACCAGGCCACATTCAGTACTTC. As protein: CASSSPGHIQYF.

The chain has TRBV30 and TRBJ1-5; TRBD1 matches at 7 bases. The germline gives CDR1 GTSNPN, CDR2 SVGIG (reference sequence). V shed 2 bases and J 0 bases; nucleotides not matched to a gene: 13. The CDR3 extends over 18 amino acids. The CDR3 here is CAWSTDRSTAYSNQPQHF. CDR3 in DNA: TGTGCCTGGAGTACGGACAGGTCGACCGCTTATAGCAATCAGCCCCAGCATTTT.

This chain links TRBV7-2 with TRBJ2-3, with TRBD2 matching 8 bases. Germline V gives CDR1 SGHTA, CDR2 FQGNSA. Trimming took 5 bases from V and 5 from J; bases not matched to a gene: 12. CDR3 length: 16 amino acids. The CDR3 coding sequence is TGTGCCAGCAGCCCCACCCCGGGGGGGCGGGGAGATACGCAGTATTTT. It encodes CASSPTPGGRGDTQYF.

The chain uses TRBV7-3 and TRBJ2-1, with 12 bases identical to TRBD2. Germline lookup yields CDR1 SGHTA and CDR2 FQGTGA. The junction had 11 bases not matched to a gene; V was cut back by 8 bases and J by 6 bases. The length of the CDR3 is 16 residues. CDR3 sequence reads: CASSRLAGELGNEQFF. CDR3 DNA: TGTGCCAGCTCCCGACTAGCGGGAGAATTAGGCAATGAGCAGTTCTTC.

This clone was seen more than once but under ten times. This sequence joins TRBV20-1 and TRBJ2-5; D possibly corresponds to TRBD2 (6 bases). Germline CDR1 DFQATT, CDR2 SNEGSKA (reference sequence). The CDR3 sequence is 11 residues long. V lost 3 bases, J lost 7 bases, and 9 bases lay in between. CDR3 amino acids: CSARTSRTQYF. The CDR3, as DNA: TGCAGTGCTAGGACTAGTCGGACCCAGTACTTC.

This clone was seen a few times. The rearrangement uses TRBV5-6 and TRBJ1-2; D gene ambiguous. Germline V gives CDR1 SGHDT, CDR2 YYEEEE. V was shortened by 0 bases and J by 5 bases, with 2 bases between the two germline ends. This CDR3 has 11 residues. The chain's CDR3 is CASSLEYGYTF. As DNA, the CDR3 is TGTGCCAGCAGCTTGGAATATGGCTACACCTTC.

The rearrangement uses TRBV19 and TRBJ2-2; 8 nucleotides align to TRBD2. The CDR3 runs to 14 residues. V gave up 8 bases and J gave up 7 bases; unmatched junction bases: 9. The germline V gene has CDR1 LNHDA and CDR2 SQIVND (reference sequence). CDR3 residues: CASQRGSHVGELFF. CDR3 in DNA: TGTGCCAGTCAGCGGGGGAGCCACGTCGGGGAGCTGTTTTTT.

This clone turned up a few times. The V call is TRBV10-3, the J call TRBJ2-5; TRBD2 might be the D (6 bases). CDR1 is ENHRY and CDR2 is SYGVKD in the germline V gene. The CDR3 runs to 13 residues. V was pared by 5 bases and J by 7 bases, with 14 bases between. For the CDR3, the DNA is TGTGCCATCAGTAGAGAGGACGGGGGGACCCAGTACTTC. This sequence encodes CAISREDGGTQYF.

This clone was picked up a small number of times. The rearrangement uses TRBV9 and TRBJ1-4; D is unresolved. With 3 bases removed from V and 3 bases from J, the gap between germline ends came to 12 bases. Germline V CDR1 and CDR2: SGDLS, YYNGEE. The CDR3 has 15 amino acids. The CDR3 nucleotides read TGTGCCAGCAGCGGCCTCGTGGGATCTAATGAAAAACTGTTTTTT. This sequence encodes CASSGLVGSNEKLFF.

This chain connects TRBV27 to TRBJ1-5; TRBD1 is a possible D gene (5 bases). The V gene's germline CDR1 is MNHEY and CDR2 SMNVEV (reference sequence). V lost 8 bases to trimming and J lost 5 bases, with 16 bases between them. This CDR3 region has 14 residues. The CDR3 DNA reads as TGTGCCAGCGCCTGGCGGGGGGGAGATCAGCCCCAGCATTTT. Protein product: CASAWRGGDQPQHF.